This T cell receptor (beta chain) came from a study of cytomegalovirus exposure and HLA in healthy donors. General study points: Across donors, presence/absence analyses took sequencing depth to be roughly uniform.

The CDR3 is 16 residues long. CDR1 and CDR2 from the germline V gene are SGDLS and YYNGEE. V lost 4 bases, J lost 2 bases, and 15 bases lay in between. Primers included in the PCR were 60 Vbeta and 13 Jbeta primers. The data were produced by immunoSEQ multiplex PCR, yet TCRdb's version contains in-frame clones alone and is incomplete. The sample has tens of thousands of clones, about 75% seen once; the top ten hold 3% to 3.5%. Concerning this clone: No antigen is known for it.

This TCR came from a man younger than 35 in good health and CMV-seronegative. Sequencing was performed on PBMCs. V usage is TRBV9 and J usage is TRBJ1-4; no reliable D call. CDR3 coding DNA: TGTGCCAGCAGCTCCCAGGCCCCAGCCACTAATGAAAAACTGTTTTTT. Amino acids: CASSSQAPATNEKLFF.